This is a list of T cell receptor beta chains from one sample in a study of blood T cells in healthy people across ages. Each CDR3 protein is one row after TCRdb ran MiXCR on the 5' RACE reads. The data show 600,000 to 800,000 distinct CDR3 sequences, approximately 21% seen once. Sequenced sample: blood. The receptors here all came from a man aged 65 to 85 in good health. CDR3s include the opening cysteine and the closing phenylalanine or tryptophan. The D gene is left open where the match is weak. A row's size may be missing; if present it is once, few, many or a size class.

abundance	d_gene	v_gene	j_gene	CDR3aa	CDR3nt
few	NA	TRBV29-1	TRBJ2-1	CSVSRGNEQFF	TGCAGCGTGTCCAGGGGCAATGAGCAGTTCTTC
many	NA	TRBV7-2	TRBJ2-1	CASSLDSRPYNEQFF	TGTGCCAGCAGCTTAGATAGCCGGCCGTACAATGAGCAGTTCTTC
few	NA	TRBV7-8	TRBJ1-1	CASSLASVNTEAFF	TGTGCCAGCAGCTTAGCTTCTGTGAACACTGAAGCTTTCTTT
few	NA	TRBV3-1	TRBJ1-2	CASSQGAGRRYGYTF	TGTGCCAGCAGCCAAGGGGCAGGGAGGAGGTATGGCTACACCTTC
few	NA	TRBV7-2	TRBJ2-2	CASSLAGAYTGELFF	TGTGCCAGCAGCTTAGCGGGAGCTTACACCGGGGAGCTGTTTTTT
once	NA	TRBV20-1	TRBJ1-5	CSARDGGAWQPQHF	TGCAGTGCTAGAGATGGGGGGGCATGGCAGCCCCAGCATTTT
NA	NA	TRBV7-2	TRBJ2-7	CASSWNGPYEQYF	TGTGCCAGCAGCTGGAATGGCCCCTACGAGCAGTACTTC
NA	TRBD2	TRBV7-6	TRBJ2-1	CASSQELAGGQFF	TGTGCCAGCAGCCAAGAGCTAGCGGGCGGGCAGTTCTTC
NA	NA	TRBV20-1	TRBJ2-3	CSASPRVSTDTQYF	TGCAGTGCTAGCCCTAGAGTGAGCACAGATACGCAGTATTTT
NA	NA	TRBV10-3	TRBJ2-7	CAISEVSGVPGEQYF	TGTGCCATCAGTGAGGTTAGCGGAGTCCCGGGCGAGCAGTACTTC
NA	NA	TRBV7-8	TRBJ2-1	CASSLAIPDISSYNEQFF	TGTGCCAGCAGCTTAGCGATTCCGGACATTAGCTCCTACAATGAGCAGTTCTTC
NA	TRBD2	TRBV27	TRBJ2-1	CASKLAGVHEQFF	TGTGCCAGCAAGCTAGCGGGAGTCCATGAGCAGTTCTTC
few	NA	TRBV7-6	TRBJ2-1	CASSLLSGEQFF	TGTGCCAGCAGCTTATTGTCGGGTGAGCAGTTCTTC
NA	TRBD1	TRBV9	TRBJ1-4	CASSLTGASNEKLFF	TGTGCCAGCAGCCTCACAGGGGCATCTAATGAAAAACTGTTTTTT
NA	TRBD2	TRBV12-3/TRBV12-4	TRBJ2-2	CASSFRTSPGELFF	TGTGCCAGCAGTTTTAGGACTAGTCCCGGGGAGCTGTTTTTT
NA	TRBD1	TRBV5-1	TRBJ1-5	CASSSTGGDVQPQHF	TGCGCCAGCAGCTCGACAGGGGGCGACGTCCAGCCCCAGCATTTT
many	NA	TRBV7-2	TRBJ1-2	CASSYDWVRERGYTF	TGTGCCAGCAGTTACGATTGGGTGCGGGAGCGGGGCTACACCTTC
NA	TRBD1	TRBV5-1	TRBJ2-7	CASSLPDRVAHEQYF	TGCGCCAGCAGCTTACCGGACAGGGTAGCCCACGAGCAGTACTTC
few	NA	TRBV14	TRBJ2-1	CASRYNEQFF	TGTGCCAGCCGCTACAATGAGCAGTTCTTC
few	TRBD2	TRBV5-4	TRBJ2-1	CASSIDSGRAGEQFF	TGTGCCAGCAGCATTGATAGCGGGAGGGCAGGAGAGCAGTTCTTC
few	NA	TRBV3-1	TRBJ2-7	CASSQDRGDFSRQYF	TGTGCCAGCAGCCAAGATCGTGGGGACTTCTCGCGACAGTACTTC
NA	TRBD1	TRBV9	TRBJ2-7	CASSVGQGFSYEQYF	TGTGCCAGCAGCGTAGGACAGGGGTTCTCCTACGAGCAGTACTTC
few	TRBD2	TRBV4-2	TRBJ2-5	CASSQVAGTQETQYF	TGTGCCAGCAGCCAAGTAGCGGGGACCCAAGAGACCCAGTACTTC
NA	TRBD2	TRBV9	TRBJ2-1	CASSVYPAGTNEQFF	TGTGCCAGCAGCGTATACCCAGCGGGGACTAATGAGCAGTTCTTC
many	NA	TRBV5-1	TRBJ2-2	CASSLGNTGELFF	TGCGCCAGCAGCTTGGGGAACACCGGGGAGCTGTTTTTT
few	NA	TRBV2	TRBJ2-1	CASSEEGGGEQFF	TGTGCCAGCAGTGAAGAGGGGGGTGGTGAGCAGTTCTTC
NA	TRBD2	TRBV20-1	TRBJ2-3	CSAKVAGAGTDTQYF	TGCAGTGCTAAAGTAGCGGGAGCGGGCACAGATACGCAGTATTTT
few	NA	TRBV15	TRBJ1-2	CATRVGLLNYGYTF	TGTGCCACCAGGGTGGGGTTACTTAACTATGGCTACACCTTC
few	TRBD2	TRBV9	TRBJ2-1	CASSVSLAGEYYNEQFF	TGTGCCAGCAGCGTCTCTCTAGCGGGAGAGTACTACAATGAGCAGTTCTTC
NA	TRBD2	TRBV12-3/TRBV12-4	TRBJ2-5	CASRGTSWQTQYF	TGTGCCAGCAGAGGGACTAGCTGGCAGACCCAGTACTTC
many	TRBD1	TRBV24-1	TRBJ2-1	CATDRGDYNEQFF	TGTGCCACCGACAGGGGCGATTACAATGAGCAGTTCTTC
NA	NA	TRBV19	TRBJ2-3	CAGRAESTDTQYF	TGTGCCGGTAGGGCGGAAAGCACAGATACGCAGTATTTT
few	NA	TRBV28	TRBJ2-1	CASSPPASSYNEQFF	TGTGCCAGCAGCCCCCCGGCGTCCTCCTACAATGAGCAGTTCTTC
NA	NA	TRBV6-1	TRBJ2-7	CATSWTGVYEQYF	TGTGCCACCTCTTGGACCGGAGTCTACGAGCAGTACTTC
once	NA	TRBV28	TRBJ1-1	CASHQADRYTEAFF	TGTGCCAGCCATCAAGCAGATCGGTACACTGAAGCTTTCTTT
NA	TRBD2	TRBV20-1	TRBJ2-3	CSAAQAGVGTDTQYF	TGCAGTGCTGCCCAAGCGGGAGTGGGCACAGATACGCAGTATTTT
NA	TRBD2	TRBV28	TRBJ2-7	CSSSLAGVSYEQYF	TGTTCCAGCAGCCTAGCGGGAGTATCCTACGAGCAGTACTTC
NA	TRBD2	TRBV7-9	TRBJ2-2	CASSSVAGENTGELFF	TGTGCCAGCAGCTCCGTAGCGGGGGAGAACACCGGGGAGCTGTTTTTT
NA	NA	TRBV5-1	TRBJ2-1	CASSTTRSTYNEQFF	TGCGCCAGCAGCACGACTAGGTCAACCTACAATGAGCAGTTCTTC
few	TRBD1	TRBV5-1	TRBJ2-7	CASTDPGTGSYEQYF	TGCGCCAGCACCGATCCGGGGACAGGATCCTACGAGCAGTACTTC
NA	NA	TRBV12-3/TRBV12-4	TRBJ2-2	CASSFPGYTGELFF	TGTGCCAGCAGTTTCCCGGGATACACCGGGGAGCTGTTTTTT
many	TRBD1	TRBV5-1	TRBJ1-1	CASSNTGVTEAFF	TGCGCCAGCAGCAATACAGGGGTCACTGAAGCTTTCTTT
NA	NA	TRBV21-1	TRBJ2-5	CASSEERPQGTQYF	TGTGCCAGCAGCGAAGAACGTCCCCAGGGGACCCAGTACTTC
NA	TRBD2	TRBV19	TRBJ2-5	CASSIKLAGGKETQYF	TGTGCCAGTAGTATCAAGCTAGCGGGAGGGAAAGAGACCCAGTACTTC
NA	NA	TRBV28	TRBJ2-7	CASSSGIQPRSYEQYF	TGTGCCAGCAGCTCGGGAATCCAACCTAGGTCCTACGAGCAGTACTTC
few	NA	TRBV4-3	TRBJ2-7	CASSQKWGSYEQYF	TGCGCCAGCAGCCAGAAGTGGGGCTCCTACGAGCAGTACTTC
NA	NA	TRBV29-1	TRBJ2-7	CSVGPTTSYEQYF	TGCAGCGTTGGACCGACGACCTCCTACGAGCAGTACTTC
NA	TRBD1	TRBV20-1	TRBJ2-5	CRPGQGKETQYF	TGCAGGCCGGGACAGGGGAAGGAGACCCAGTACTTC
few	NA	TRBV29-1	TRBJ2-1	CSVGLVDNEQFF	TGCAGCGTTGGGCTAGTCGACAATGAGCAGTTCTTC
few	TRBD2	TRBV20-1	TRBJ2-5	CSARALAGDLETQYF	TGCAGTGCTAGGGCACTAGCGGGAGACTTGGAGACCCAGTACTTC
few	TRBD2	TRBV6-2/TRBV6-3	TRBJ2-1	CASSYGGGTHNEQFF	TGTGCCAGCAGTTACGGCGGGGGTACACACAATGAGCAGTTCTTC
few	NA	TRBV12-3/TRBV12-4	TRBJ2-5	CASSFPPSEGQYF	TGTGCCAGCAGTTTTCCCCCCTCCGAGGGGCAGTACTTC
NA	NA	TRBV4-1	TRBJ1-6	CASSRAGGTNNSPLHF	TGCGCCAGCAGCCGAGCGGGGGGGACCAATAATTCACCCCTCCACTTT
few	TRBD2	TRBV9	TRBJ2-3	CASSPQTSPADTQYF	TGTGCCAGCAGCCCCCAGACTAGCCCGGCAGATACGCAGTATTTT
NA	TRBD2	TRBV7-9	TRBJ2-3	CASSLLAGEADTQYF	TGTGCCAGCAGCTTATTGGCGGGGGAGGCAGATACGCAGTATTTT
NA	NA	TRBV15	TRBJ2-1	CATSRQGDEQFF	TGTGCCACCAGCAGACAAGGCGATGAGCAGTTCTTC
few	TRBD2	TRBV9	TRBJ2-1	CASSIGTTGEQFF	TGTGCCAGCAGCATCGGGACTACGGGCGAGCAGTTCTTC
few	TRBD2	TRBV5-1	TRBJ2-1	CASLRTSGSNEQFF	TGCGCCAGCCTCCGGACTAGCGGGTCTAATGAGCAGTTCTTC